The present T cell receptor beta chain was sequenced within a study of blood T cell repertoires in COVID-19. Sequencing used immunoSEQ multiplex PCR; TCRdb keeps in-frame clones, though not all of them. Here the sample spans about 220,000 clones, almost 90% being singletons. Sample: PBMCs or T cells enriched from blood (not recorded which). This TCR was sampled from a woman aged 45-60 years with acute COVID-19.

The CDR3 DNA is TGTGCCTGGAGTGCGATACTAAGCTCCTACGAGCAGTACTTC. This sequence encodes CAWSAILSSYEQYF. V usage is TRBV30 and J usage is TRBJ2-7; D is ambiguous. Germline V gives CDR1 GTSNPN, CDR2 SVGIG (reference sequence). Trimming took 1 base from V and 0 from J, leaving 10 bases between them. The CDR3 runs to 14 residues.